The 18 T cell receptor beta chains below all came from one sample that was sequenced in a study of blood T cell repertoires in COVID-19. Profiling relied on immunoSEQ multiplex PCR, and the TCRdb table lists in-frame clones only, not all of them. The sample includes fewer than 300,000 clones, about 76% of them seen just once. Sequencing was done on a sample of peripheral blood. The receptor set was obtained from a woman in her sixties with active or convalescent COVID-19.

This sequence joins TRBV10-3 and TRBJ2-1; 8 bases map to TRBD1. Germline CDR1 ENHRY, CDR2 SYGVKD. The CDR3 covers 14 residues. V gave up 3 bases and J gave up 5 bases; unmatched junction bases: 3. DNA of the CDR3: TGTGCCATCAGTGATACAGGGGGAAACAATGAGCAGTTCTTC. As protein: CAISDTGGNNEQFF.

This clone has a single count. This chain links TRBV18 with TRBJ2-1; 13 nucleotides match TRBD2. From germline, CDR1 is KGHSH and CDR2 LQKENI. The CDR3 runs to 18 residues. The J segment lost 0 bases and the V segment lost 1 base, leaving 3 bases of the junction unmatched. The CDR3 is CASSPQTSGGSSYNEQFF. The CDR3 nucleotides are TGTGCCAGCTCACCACAGACTAGCGGGGGGAGCTCCTACAATGAGCAGTTCTTC.

V and J are TRBV18 and TRBJ2-3; 14 bases fit TRBD2. The ends lost 2 bases at V and 4 bases at J; junction bases unmatched: 8. The CDR3 loop spans 18 amino acids. Germline values: CDR1 KGHSH, CDR2 LQKENI. This CDR3 reads CASSPSTSGGAGADTQYF. As DNA, the CDR3 is TGTGCCAGCTCACCATCGACTAGCGGGGGGGCCGGGGCAGATACGCAGTATTTT.

The gene calls are TRBV19 and TRBJ1-6; 11 bases align to TRBD1. Trimming removed 6 bases from V and 8 bases from J; junction bases left unmatched: 3. CDR1 is LNHDA and CDR2 is SQIVND in the germline V gene (reference sequence). This CDR3 comprises 14 residues. The CDR3 protein is CASRGQGGHSPLHF. CDR3 nucleotide sequence: TGTGCCAGTAGGGGACAGGGGGGCCATTCACCCCTCCACTTT. The full variable domain, its missing parts supplied by reference TRBV19 and TRBJ1-6, is DGGITQSPKYLFRKEGQNVTLSCEQNLNHDAMYWYRQDPGQGLRLIYYSQIVNDFQKGDIAEGYSVSREKKESFPLTVTSAQKNPTAFYLCASRGQGGHSPLHFGNGTRLTVT.

The chain carries TRBV9 and TRBJ2-7, with TRBD1 as a possible D gene (6 bases). Germline V gives CDR1 SGDLS, CDR2 YYNGEE. This CDR3 contains 12 residues. Trimming shortened V by 3 bases and J by 11 bases, and 15 bases separated the two germline ends. CDR3 sequence reads: CASSATGVGEYF. Written as DNA, the CDR3 is TGTGCCAGCAGCGCGACAGGCGTAGGTGAGTACTTC.

Concerning this clone: A much larger clone differs from this one at a single base, so this may be a read error. This chain joins TRBV11-3 and TRBJ1-1, with D uncertain. The CDR3 is 13 residues long. The ends were cut back, 3 bases at V and 3 bases at J, with 8 bases in the middle. The germline V gene encodes CDR1 SGHNT and CDR2 YENEEA. The CDR3 DNA reads TGTGCCAGCAGCTTGGGCAGGTACACTGAAGCTTTCTTT. Translating it yields CASSLGRYTEAFF.

This clone appeared once. The chain uses TRBV2 and TRBJ2-4, with 8 nucleotides matching TRBD1. The CDR3 has 15 amino acids. V lost 0 bases and J lost 8; bases outside the gene matches: 6. Germline CDR1 SNHLY, CDR2 FYNNEI. For the CDR3, the DNA is TGTGCCAGCAGTGAAGCGGACAGGGCTTCGGACATTCAGTACTTC. It specifies CASSEADRASDIQYF.

The chain combines TRBV4-1 with TRBJ1-1, with a weak D call TRBD1 (5 bases). The CDR3 is 15 residues long. Per the germline V gene, CDR1 is MGHRA and CDR2 is YSYEKL. The V end was cut by 4 bases, the J end by 0 bases, with 12 bases between. Here the CDR3 DNA reads TGCGCCAGCAGCCCAGGGCAGTGGATGAACACTGAAGCTTTCTTT. It specifies CASSPGQWMNTEAFF.

This chain connects TRBV27 to TRBJ1-4; the match to TRBD1 covers 7 bases. CDR1 and CDR2 (germline): MNHEY, SMNVEV (reference sequence). V was clipped by 10 bases and J by 5 bases; unmatched bases: 10. CDR3 length: 14 amino acids. Here the CDR3 reads CATSLGQTNEKLFF. The CDR3 nucleotides read TGTGCCACTTCCCTGGGACAGACGAATGAAAAACTGTTTTTT.

This clone was recorded a few times. The rearrangement uses TRBV29-1 and TRBJ1-1; D is possibly TRBD1 (6 bases). Trimming took 4 bases from V and 2 from J, leaving 11 bases between them. Germline CDR1 and CDR2: SQVTM and ANQGSEA. CDR3 length equals 13 residues. The DNA for the CDR3 is TGCAGCGTTGGGGGGCCCAGCAACACTGAAGCTTTCTTT. Encoded protein: CSVGGPSNTEAFF.

The chain uses TRBV7-6 and TRBJ2-3; tentatively, D is TRBD1 (5 bases). CDR3 length: 14 amino acids. CDR1 is SGHVS, CDR2 FNYEAQ, per germline. Between the trimmed V and J ends, which lost 4 bases and 1 base, there was a span of 9 bases. CDR3 sequence: CASSSKTGTDTQYF. The CDR3 region has the DNA TGTGCCAGCAGCTCGAAGACAGGCACAGATACGCAGTATTTT.

Only one count was recorded for this clone. This chain joins TRBV4-3 and TRBJ1-2; weak D call: TRBD1 (5 bases). CDR3 length: 17 residues. Looked up from germline, CDR1 is LGHNA and CDR2 is YSLEER. V was trimmed by 1 base and J by 4 bases, leaving 19 bases between them. In DNA, the CDR3 is TGCGCCAGCAGCCAAGGAAGGTTCATCGGGGGTTTCTATGGCTACACCTTC. Its translation: CASSQGRFIGGFYGYTF.

The rearrangement links TRBV9 to TRBJ2-3; D remains ambiguous. The CDR3 has 12 amino acids. Germline CDR1 and CDR2: SGDLS and YYNGEE. The ends were cut back, 4 bases at V and 3 bases at J, with 6 bases in the middle. CDR3 protein: CASSPPTDTQYF. DNA for the CDR3: TGTGCCAGCAGCCCCCCGACAGATACGCAGTATTTT.

The chain carries TRBV18 and TRBJ1-2; D is possibly TRBD1 (5 bases). Germline V gene lookup returns CDR1 KGHSH and CDR2 LQKENI. Trimming left V 1 base short and J 4 bases short, with 13 bases between. The CDR3 has 15 residues. CDR3 region: CASSPRTPTSYGYTF. CDR3 DNA sequence: TGTGCCAGCTCACCACGGACACCAACCTCCTATGGCTACACCTTC.

CDR3 protein: CADRENYGYTF. CDR3 DNA sequence: TGTGCGGACAGGGAAAACTATGGCTACACCTTC. The chain combines TRBV11-3 with TRBJ1-2; the match to TRBD1 covers 8 bases. Looked up from germline, CDR1 is SGHNT and CDR2 is YENEEA. The CDR3 has 11 amino acids.

This clone appeared a few times. The rearrangement links TRBV11-2 to TRBJ1-2; 7 nucleotides agree with TRBD1. The CDR3 spans 14 residues. CDR1 SGHAT and CDR2 FQNNGV come from the germline V gene. V dropped 1 base and J dropped 4; count of bases not matched to a gene: 3. The CDR3 sequence: CASSLGGGTYGYTF. CDR3 DNA: TGTGCCAGCAGCTTAGGAGGGGGCACCTATGGCTACACCTTC.

This chain joins TRBV4-3 and TRBJ2-7; 8 bases map to TRBD2. Germline CDR1 and CDR2: LGHNA and YSLEER. The J segment lost 3 bases and the V segment lost 1 base, leaving 5 bases of the junction unmatched. This CDR3 is 15 amino acids long. The CDR3 DNA sequence: TGCGCCAGCAGCCAAGGAAGAGCGGGAGACTACGAGCAGTACTTC. Its protein product is CASSQGRAGDYEQYF.

This chain joins TRBV11-2 and TRBJ2-3; TRBD2 matches at 9 bases. The CDR3 consists of 15 residues. The V gene's germline CDR1 is SGHAT and CDR2 FQNNGV. J was trimmed by 6 bases and V by 2 bases; bases with no gene match: 6. CDR3 nucleotides: TGTGCCAGCAGCTTATCGGGACTAGCTATTGATACGCAGTATTTT. It translates to CASSLSGLAIDTQYF.